Below, 28 T cell receptor beta chains from the same sample are listed, as sequenced in a study of blood T cell repertoires in COVID-19. The protocol was immunoSEQ multiplex PCR, while the TCRdb copy is restricted to in-frame clones and leaves out a portion. This table holds almost 400,000 clones, 85% to 90% found once. Sequencing was carried out using PBMCs or T cells enriched from blood (not recorded which). Receptor source: a woman aged 25 to 39 with acute COVID-19.

This rearrangement joins TRBV24-1 to TRBJ1-2; 7 bases agree with TRBD1. The ends lost 3 bases at V and 8 bases at J; junction bases unmatched: 5. Germline values: CDR1 KGHDR, CDR2 SFDVKD. The CDR3 is made up of 13 amino acids. The CDR3 sequence is CATSDTGERGYTF. As DNA, the CDR3 is TGTGCCACCAGTGATACAGGGGAAAGGGGCTACACCTTC.

The chain combines TRBV5-1 with TRBJ2-3; D gene uncertain. Germline assignment: CDR1 SGHRS and CDR2 YFSETQ. Trimming cost V 4 bases and J 2 bases, with 11 bases left between them. The CDR3 has 14 residues. The CDR3 bases are TGCGCCAGCAGCCTGGTGGGCAACACAGATACGCAGTATTTT. Its protein product is CASSLVGNTDTQYF.

Only one count was recorded for this clone. V gene TRBV7-6 combines with J gene TRBJ1-4; tentative D call: TRBD1 (5 bases). CDR3 length: 16 amino acids. Trimming left V 5 bases short and J 0 bases short, with 13 bases between. CDR1 and CDR2 from the germline V gene are SGHVS and FNYEAQ. In DNA form, the CDR3 reads TGTGCCAGCAGCCGTTCCGGGGGGTCAACTAATGAAAAACTGTTTTTT. Translation: CASSRSGGSTNEKLFF. The variable domain in full, completed from reference TRBV7-6 and TRBJ1-4, reads GAGVSQSPRYKVTKRGQDVALRCDPISGHVSLYWYRQALGQGPEFLTYFNYEAQQDKSGLPNDRFSAERPEGSISTLTIQRTEQRDSAMYRCASSRSGGSTNEKLFFGSGTQLSVL.

The chain couples TRBV3-1 (or the pseudogene TRBV3-2) to TRBJ2-7; D not resolved. CDR3 length: 15 residues. The ends were cut back, 0 bases at V and 3 bases at J, with 12 bases in the middle. Looked up from germline, CDR1 is LGHDT and CDR2 is YNNKEL (reference sequence). For the CDR3, the DNA is TGTGCCAGCAGCCAAGACACCCCCCTAATCTACGAGCAGTACTTC. It codes for CASSQDTPLIYEQYF.

The chain employs TRBV29-1 and TRBJ1-2; tentatively, D is TRBD1 (5 bases). The germline CDR1 and CDR2 sequences are SQVTM and ANQGSEA. CDR3 length equals 13 residues. V was clipped by 3 bases and J by 2 bases, with 10 bases between them. This CDR3 is CSVDETGNYGYTF. The CDR3 nucleotides read TGCAGCGTTGATGAAACAGGCAACTATGGCTACACCTTC.

This chain links TRBV5-1 with TRBJ1-1; D is unresolved. Germline-derived CDR1 and CDR2 are SGHRS and YFSETQ. The CDR3 is 14 residues long. Trimming left V 1 base short and J 5 bases short, with 12 bases between. The CDR3 reads CASSLFGFTTEAFF. As DNA, the CDR3 is TGCGCCAGCAGCTTGTTCGGGTTCACGACTGAAGCTTTCTTT.

This chain links TRBV27 with TRBJ2-7; 7 nucleotides match TRBD2. CDR1 and CDR2 (germline): MNHEY, SMNVEV (reference sequence). The CDR3 sequence is 14 residues long. V lost 3 bases to trimming and J lost 2 bases; unmatched junction nucleotides: 4. The CDR3 DNA reads as TGTGCCAGCAGTTTGCGGGGAGGGACCTACGAGCAGTACTTC. Its translation: CASSLRGGTYEQYF.

The chain couples TRBV5-1 to TRBJ2-3; TRBD2 aligns across 16 bases. CDR1 and CDR2 (germline): SGHRS, YFSETQ. J lost 1 base, V lost 4 bases, and 9 bases had no gene match. CDR3 length equals 19 residues. The CDR3 nucleotides are TGCGCCAGCAGCCCCACAGGGACTAGCGGGGGGGCCGGCACAGATACGCAGTATTTT. The encoded protein is CASSPTGTSGGAGTDTQYF.

The J gene is TRBJ1-1, the V gene TRBV28; TRBD1 aligns across 8 bases. Germline V CDR1 and CDR2: MDHEN, SYDVKM. V lost 4 bases to trimming and J lost 5 bases; unmatched junction nucleotides: 9. This CDR3 spans 15 amino acids. The CDR3 loop is CASSYLRQGRTEAFF. In nucleotides, the CDR3 is TGTGCCAGCAGTTACTTACGACAGGGGAGGACTGAAGCTTTCTTT.

V gene TRBV6-1 combines with J gene TRBJ1-2; weak D call: TRBD1 (5 bases). CDR3 length: 14 residues. Germline V lookup: CDR1 MNHNS, CDR2 SASEGT. V lost 2 bases to trimming and J lost 7 bases, with 14 bases between them. This CDR3 is CASSEPRFRGGYTF. The CDR3 DNA follows: TGTGCCAGCAGTGAACCCAGATTTAGGGGTGGCTACACCTTC.

This clone appeared once. This chain uses TRBV2 with TRBJ1-2; 7 bases are a match to TRBD1. CDR1 is SNHLY and CDR2 is FYNNEI in the germline V gene. The ends lost 0 bases at V and 2 bases at J; junction bases unmatched: 6. This CDR3 has 16 amino acids. The CDR3 protein is CASSEAVGGQNYGYTF. The CDR3 region has the DNA TGTGCCAGCAGTGAAGCAGTGGGGGGACAGAACTATGGCTACACCTTC. Variable domain in full (rest from reference TRBV2 and TRBJ1-2): EPEVTQTPSHQVTQMGQEVILRCVPISNHLYFYWYRQILGQKVEFLVSFYNNEISEKSEIFDDQFSVERPDGSNFTLKIRSTKLEDSAMYFCASSEAVGGQNYGYTFGSGTRLTVV.

V and J are TRBV5-6 and TRBJ1-2; 9 positions agree with TRBD1. V lost 6 bases to trimming and J lost 6 bases; unmatched junction nucleotides: 9. Germline values: CDR1 SGHDT, CDR2 YYEEEE. This CDR3 is 14 amino acids long. The CDR3 reads CASNPRDRDHGYTF. CDR3 DNA sequence: TGTGCCAGCAACCCCCGGGACAGGGACCATGGCTACACCTTC.

The chain recombines TRBV9 with TRBJ1-4, with D uncertain. Germline V gives CDR1 SGDLS, CDR2 YYNGEE. The CDR3 is 12 amino acids. Trimming took off 4 bases at V and 6 bases at J, with 7 bases between the two ends. The CDR3 DNA sequence: TGTGCCAGCAGCCCCCTATATGAAAAACTGTTTTTT. It encodes CASSPLYEKLFF.

The chain uses TRBV2 and TRBJ1-2; TRBD1 is a possible D gene (6 bases). With 3 bases removed from V and 8 bases from J, the gap between germline ends came to 10 bases. Per the germline V gene, CDR1 is SNHLY and CDR2 is FYNNEI. CDR3 length: 12 residues. As DNA, the CDR3 is TGTGCCAGCAGTGACACAGGGCGGGGCTACACCTTC. As protein: CASSDTGRGYTF.

This sequence joins TRBV28 and TRBJ1-5, with D perhaps TRBD1 (5 bases). This CDR3 is 13 amino acids long. V was shortened by 11 bases and J by 5 bases, with 16 bases between the two germline ends. The germline V gene has CDR1 MDHEN and CDR2 SYDVKM. CDR3 nucleotides: TGTGCCTCGGGGGTATGGGGCGATCAGCCCCAGCATTTT. This gives the protein CASGVWGDQPQHF.

The V call is TRBV10-3, the J call TRBJ1-1, with 11 bases that match TRBD1. V lost 10 bases, J lost 0 bases, and 10 bases stayed unmatched. The CDR3 has 16 amino acids. CDR1 is ENHRY, CDR2 SYGVKD, per germline. The CDR3 DNA follows: TGTGCCACCATAGATGGGGACAGGGGGATGAACACTGAAGCTTTCTTT. This encodes CATIDGDRGMNTEAFF.

The rearrangement uses TRBV6-2 or TRBV6-3 and TRBJ2-7, with 8 bases identical to TRBD2. Germline CDR1 MNHEY, CDR2 SVGEGT. Trimming removed 5 bases from V and 2 bases from J; junction bases left unmatched: 5. This CDR3 has 14 residues. CDR3 loop: CASSRTGGAYEQYF. The CDR3 DNA reads TGTGCCAGCAGTAGGACGGGGGGGGCCTACGAGCAGTACTTC.

The chain joins TRBV2 to TRBJ1-1, with D perhaps matching TRBD1 (6 bases). Trimming removed 5 bases at V and 5 bases at J, with 12 bases between. Germline V gene sequence: CDR1 SNHLY, CDR2 FYNNEI. The CDR3 has 13 amino acids. CDR3 protein: CASSTGKATEAFF. The DNA for the CDR3 is TGTGCCAGCAGTACAGGGAAGGCGACTGAAGCTTTCTTT. Complete variable domain (other parts from reference TRBV2 and TRBJ1-1): EPEVTQTPSHQVTQMGQEVILRCVPISNHLYFYWYRQILGQKVEFLVSFYNNEISEKSEIFDDQFSVERPDGSNFTLKIRSTKLEDSAMYFCASSTGKATEAFFGQGTRLTVV.

The chain joins TRBV7-3 to TRBJ2-1, with 8 bases that match TRBD1. Germline V gene sequence: CDR1 SGHTA, CDR2 FQGTGA. This CDR3 has 17 amino acids. V shed 4 bases, J shed 9 bases, and the junction held 17 bases outside the gene matches. CDR3 loop: CASSSPEGGRGLFEQFF. In DNA form, the CDR3 reads TGTGCCAGCAGCTCTCCCGAAGGGGGCAGGGGGCTTTTTGAGCAGTTCTTC.

To note about this clone: An end of the junction differs from the germline gene, which may be a read error. The genes are TRBV15 and TRBJ1-2; D gene uncertain. The CDR3 runs to 11 residues. Looked up from germline, CDR1 is LNHNV and CDR2 is YYDKDF (reference sequence). CDR3 protein: CATSTNCGYTF. The CDR3 DNA reads TGTGCCACCAGCACTAACTGTGGCTACACCTTC.

V is TRBV6-1 and J is TRBJ2-7; D gene uncertain. This CDR3 comprises 14 residues. V lost 2 bases and J lost 0, with 8 bases in between. Germline-derived CDR1 and CDR2 are MNHNS and SASEGT. The CDR3 nucleotides read TGTGCCAGCAGTGAACCCACATACTCCTACGAGCAGTACTTC. Amino acid sequence: CASSEPTYSYEQYF.

This clone occurred many times. This rearrangement joins TRBV30 to TRBJ1-5; TRBD1 matches 7 bases. The CDR3 runs to 13 residues. Germline CDR1 and CDR2: GTSNPN and SVGIG (reference sequence). V gave up 3 bases and J gave up 7 bases; unmatched junction bases: 6. Here the CDR3 DNA reads TGTGCCTGGAGCAGGGGGGACGGGCAGCCCCAGCATTTT. It is translated as CAWSRGDGQPQHF.

The V and J genes are TRBV27 and TRBJ1-5; 7 bases are shared with TRBD1. The CDR3 consists of 14 residues. V lost 8 bases to trimming and J lost 1 base; unmatched junction nucleotides: 5. The germline V gene has CDR1 MNHEY and CDR2 SMNVEV (reference sequence). This CDR3 reads CASGQAISNQPQHF. Here the CDR3 DNA reads TGTGCCAGCGGACAGGCAATAAGCAATCAGCCCCAGCATTTT.

This chain connects TRBV2 to TRBJ1-6; D uncertain. This CDR3 contains 13 residues. Per the germline V gene, CDR1 is SNHLY and CDR2 is FYNNEI. The germline V and J ends were trimmed by 8 bases and 4 bases, with 9 bases remaining between them. CDR3: CASGETYNSPLHF. DNA of the CDR3: TGTGCCAGCGGGGAGACTTATAATTCACCCCTCCACTTT.

This chain links TRBV30 with TRBJ1-2, with D tentatively TRBD1 (6 bases). Per germline, CDR1 GTSNPN and CDR2 SVGIG (reference sequence). CDR3 size: 13 residues. V was clipped by 0 bases and J by 4 bases, with 9 bases between them. The CDR3 sequence is CAWSVQGLYGYTF. The CDR3 nucleotides read TGTGCCTGGAGTGTACAGGGCCTCTATGGCTACACCTTC.

The V call is TRBV29-1, the J call TRBJ1-1, with a tentative D call TRBD1 (5 bases). V was trimmed by 6 bases and J by 2 bases, leaving 13 bases between them. The CDR3 extends over 13 amino acids. Germline lookup yields CDR1 SQVTM and CDR2 ANQGSEA. CDR3 nucleotide sequence: TGCAGCGTAAGACAGTCCACAAACACTGAAGCTTTCTTT. This codes for CSVRQSTNTEAFF.

The V and J genes are TRBV5-5 and TRBJ2-2, with 10 bases matching TRBD2. The CDR3 length is 16 residues. Germline trimming cut 1 base from V and 1 base from J; bases unmatched to any gene: 1. Germline-derived CDR1 and CDR2 are SGHKS and YYEKEE (reference sequence). This CDR3 is CASSLRTSGNTGELFF. The CDR3 bases are TGTGCCAGCAGCTTGCGGACTAGCGGGAACACCGGGGAGCTGTTTTTT.

The chain joins TRBV5-6 to TRBJ1-2; 8 bases are shared with TRBD1. The V gene end was trimmed by 0 bases and the J gene end by 7 bases; junction bases not matched to a gene: 8. Germline V gene sequence: CDR1 SGHDT, CDR2 YYEEEE. The CDR3 length is 15 residues. CDR3 region: CASSLVGTTGGGYTF. The DNA of the CDR3 is TGTGCCAGCAGCTTGGTTGGCACCACAGGGGGTGGCTACACCTTC.